The entry that follows covers one TCR beta chain sequence. The antigen remains unidentified. The J segment lost 3 bases and the V segment lost 3 bases, leaving 9 bases of the junction unmatched. Germline V gives CDR1 KGHSH, CDR2 LQKENI. The CDR3 loop spans 17 amino acids. TCRdb fed the 5' RACE reads into MiXCR, producing one record per CDR3 protein. The data show about 170,000 distinct CDR3 sequences, approximately 11% seen once. This entry comes from a study of T cells after yellow fever vaccination. Study conclusions and caveats: Abundant contaminating clonotypes from the bulk population could appear in FACS-sorted repertoires. Peak timing came faster in the weaker secondary response, day 5 versus 15.

This clonotype was obtained from a man between 18 and 29 years old who received the YFV17D yellow fever vaccine. The sequencing used CD8+ T cells sorted from PBMCs, collected 15 days after the yellow fever booster vaccination. The rearrangement joins TRBV18 to TRBJ2-2, with 8 bases fitting TRBD1. The CDR3 bases are TGTGCCAGCTCACCTCCTCAGGGGGCATCTTACACCGGGGAGCTGTTTTTT. Translating it yields CASSPPQGASYTGELFF.